Below, 10 T cell receptor beta chains from the same sample are listed, as sequenced in a study of T cells in localized non-small cell lung cancer (dated by TCRdb to 2020 to 2021). The method was the immunoSEQ multiplex PCR assay. Not all clones reach the TCRdb copy of this immuneACCESS table, which keeps in-frame sequences only. Checked studies attribute under half of the gap to unresolved V genes and leave the rest unexplained. The sample has 20,000 to 25,000 clones on record, approximately 91% of them singletons. The top ten clones comprise 20% to 25% of the sample. Sample: peripheral blood, taken before any cancer treatment. These receptors were obtained from a man aged 40 to 69 with stage I squamous cell lung carcinoma.

The chain's CDR3 is CASSSTFKDGRAPLHF. In nucleotides, the CDR3 is TGCGCCAGCAGCTCGACCTTTAAGGACGGTCGCGCACCCCTCCACTTT. This chain joins TRBV5-1 and TRBJ1-6; D ambiguous. The V end was cut by 3 bases, the J end by 11 bases, with 21 bases between. CDR1 is SGHRS, CDR2 YFSETQ, per germline. The CDR3 extends over 16 amino acids.

This sequence joins TRBV10-3 and TRBJ1-5; D may be TRBD1 (6 bases). The CDR3 consists of 16 residues. Trimming shortened V by 2 bases and J by 2 bases, and 13 bases separated the two germline ends. CDR1 is ENHRY and CDR2 is SYGVKD in the germline V gene. The CDR3 region has the DNA TGTGCCATCAGTGAGGGTTGGGGGCGAGGCAATCAGCCCCAGCATTTT. This sequence encodes CAISEGWGRGNQPQHF.

Written as DNA, the CDR3 is TGTGCCAGCAGTTACCCGGATGAGCAGTACTTC. Its protein product is CASSYPDEQYF. The V and J genes are TRBV6-5 and TRBJ2-7; D is undetermined. Trimming cost V 2 bases and J 7 bases, with 6 bases left between them. The CDR3 extends over 11 amino acids. CDR1 is MNHEY and CDR2 is SVGAGI in the germline V gene.

The V call is TRBV11-2, the J call TRBJ2-2, with 11 bases that match TRBD2. CDR3 length: 15 residues. Germline V gives CDR1 SGHAT, CDR2 FQNNGV. V was pared by 3 bases and J by 5 bases, with 2 bases of the junction left unmatched. The CDR3 DNA follows: TGTGCCAGCAGCTTTAGCGGGGGGGAGACCGGGGAGCTGTTTTTT. Translating gives CASSFSGGETGELFF.

The chain employs TRBV4-2 and TRBJ2-3; 12 nucleotides agree with TRBD2. The CDR3 length is 17 residues. V dropped 3 bases and J dropped 4; count of bases not matched to a gene: 8. Germline loops: CDR1 LGHNA, CDR2 YNFKEQ. The CDR3 nucleotides read TGTGCCAGCAGCCAGGGGTCTAGCGGGGGGGCCCCAGATACGCAGTATTTT. This encodes CASSQGSSGGAPDTQYF.

J is TRBJ1-1 and V is TRBV11-2; D remains ambiguous. With 2 bases removed from V and 4 bases from J, the gap between germline ends came to 5 bases. CDR1 and CDR2 from the germline V gene are SGHAT and FQNNGV. The CDR3 is made up of 12 amino acids. The CDR3 nucleotides are TGTGCCAGCAGCTTACCAACCACTGAAGCTTTCTTT. Its protein product is CASSLPTTEAFF.

The gene calls are TRBV10-3 and TRBJ1-2; TRBD1 agrees at 10 bases. Trimming took 4 bases from V and 7 from J; bases not matched to a gene: 9. The V gene's germline CDR1 is ENHRY and CDR2 SYGVKD. The CDR3 runs to 15 residues. The CDR3 nucleotides are TGTGCCATCAGTGGCACCGGGACAGGGGTTTCTGGCTACACCTTC. This codes for CAISGTGTGVSGYTF.

This rearrangement joins TRBV14 to TRBJ1-3; D gene uncertain. This CDR3 is 15 amino acids long. Per the germline V gene, CDR1 is SGHDN and CDR2 is FVKESK. V shed 4 bases and J shed 2 bases, with 12 bases lying between them. The CDR3 nucleotides read TGTGCCAGCAGCCCACGAGGGAGTGCTGGAAACACCATATATTTT. The encoded protein is CASSPRGSAGNTIYF.

The rearrangement links TRBV4-3 to TRBJ2-3, with a possible D match to TRBD2 (7 bases). V was pared by 3 bases and J by 5 bases, with 21 bases between. CDR1 is LGHNA, CDR2 YSLEER, per germline. The CDR3 runs to 17 residues. The CDR3, as DNA: TGCGCCAGCAGCCACGAACTACAGGGAGGGTGGAGAGATACGCAGTATTTT. This codes for CASSHELQGGWRDTQYF.

The chain joins TRBV30 to TRBJ1-1, with no clear D. Germline CDR1 and CDR2: GTSNPN and SVGIG (reference sequence). V lost 2 bases and J 2 bases, leaving 6 bases between the germline ends. This CDR3 contains 12 residues. CDR3 nucleotide sequence: TGTGCCTGGAGTCCCTCTAACACTGAAGCTTTCTTT. Amino acid sequence: CAWSPSNTEAFF.